This T cell receptor (beta chain) was identified in a study of blood T cell repertoires in COVID-19. Background on the study: Sites in the United States, Italy and Spain provided acute and convalescent COVID-19 samples. The cDNA or gDNA used as material had been derived from T cells, B-cell-depleted T cells, or PBMCs.

There are 16 residues in the CDR3. Germline V gene data show CDR1 as KGHSH and CDR2 as LQKENI. J gave up 5 bases and V 0 bases, and 3 bases lay outside the gene matches. The authors' processing: By means of reference gene primer amplification, nucleated cell counts were estimated. Assay used: immunoSEQ multiplex PCR; TCRdb lists only in-frame clones, some missing. V and J calls and clone size are those listed in that table; D and trimming were worked out from the DNA. The repertoire consists of about 200,000 clones, with roughly 90% occurring once and the leading ten covering 1.6%. The origin of this receptor is a man younger than 30 with active or convalescent COVID-19. Material: peripheral blood. The chain carries TRBV18 and TRBJ2-1; 11 bases are shared with TRBD2. Here the CDR3 DNA reads TGTGCCAGCTCACCACCCGGGACTAGCGGCAACAATGAGCAGTTCTTC. It specifies CASSPPGTSGNNEQFF.